Each of the 18 T cell receptor beta chains below was sequenced from the same sample in a study of fetal regulatory T cell absence and autoimmunity. The data were produced by immunoSEQ multiplex PCR, yet TCRdb's version contains in-frame clones alone and is incomplete. This table holds more than 85,000 clones, 55% to 75% found once. Sequences were obtained from pancreas tissue. The source of these receptors is a male donor with IPEX syndrome.

The V call is TRBV19, the J call TRBJ2-5; 7 nucleotides line up with TRBD2. J lost 5 bases, V lost 4 bases, and 7 bases had no gene match. The germline gives CDR1 LNHDA, CDR2 SQIVND (reference sequence). CDR3 size: 14 residues. The CDR3 sequence is CASSRASGDETQYF. CDR3 DNA: TGTGCCAGTAGTAGGGCCAGCGGGGATGAGACCCAGTACTTC.

This clone was seen more than once but under ten times. The gene calls are TRBV2 and TRBJ2-7; 7 bases map to TRBD2. CDR1 and CDR2 (germline): SNHLY, FYNNEI. CDR3 length: 13 residues. J gave up 3 bases and V 5 bases, and 4 bases lay outside the gene matches. CDR3 sequence reads: CASSPGLHYEQYF. In DNA form, the CDR3 reads TGTGCCAGCAGTCCGGGACTACACTACGAGCAGTACTTC.

The chain couples TRBV14 to TRBJ2-1; 9 positions agree with TRBD2. The J segment lost 7 bases and the V segment lost 3 bases, leaving 4 bases of the junction unmatched. The V gene's germline CDR1 is SGHDN and CDR2 FVKESK. This CDR3 has 14 amino acids. The CDR3 DNA reads TGTGCCAGCAGCCACCTAAGCGGGAGGAATGAGCAGTTCTTC. This encodes CASSHLSGRNEQFF.

The chain uses TRBV6-5 and TRBJ2-3; D is uncertain. V was clipped by 5 bases and J by 2 bases, with 5 bases between them. The CDR3 totals 12 residues. Germline-derived CDR1 and CDR2 are MNHEY and SVGAGI. This chain's CDR3 is CASSRTTDTQYF. CDR3 nucleotide sequence: TGTGCCAGCAGTAGAACCACAGATACGCAGTATTTT.

This chain links TRBV5-4 with TRBJ2-7, with no clear D. The CDR3 has 15 amino acids. V gave up 0 bases and J gave up 0 bases, with 10 bases separating them. Germline V CDR1 and CDR2: SGHNT, YYREEE (reference sequence). CDR3 coding DNA: TGTGCCAGCAGCTTGGAGGACGGGTACTCCTACGAGCAGTACTTC. Amino acids: CASSLEDGYSYEQYF.

The chain has TRBV5-1 and TRBJ2-5, with D maybe TRBD2 (6 bases). V was shortened by 5 bases and J by 1 base, with 12 bases between the two germline ends. The CDR3 is 14 residues long. The germline gives CDR1 SGHRS, CDR2 YFSETQ. CDR3 DNA sequence: TGCGCCAGCAGTACGGGACTGAGCCAAGAGACCCAGTACTTC. Amino acid sequence: CASSTGLSQETQYF.

This chain uses TRBV11-3 with TRBJ2-1; TRBD2 matches at 10 bases. The CDR3 extends over 16 amino acids. Germline V gene lookup returns CDR1 SGHNT and CDR2 YENEEA. V shed 2 bases, J shed 4 bases, and the junction held 5 bases outside the gene matches. The CDR3 spells CASSLSQRGGYNEQFF. The DNA of the CDR3 is TGTGCCAGCAGCTTAAGTCAGCGGGGGGGTTACAATGAGCAGTTCTTC.

This sequence joins TRBV9 and TRBJ2-3, with 15 bases aligning to TRBD2. Germline V CDR1 and CDR2: SGDLS, YYNGEE. V lost 4 bases, J lost 0 bases, and 6 bases stayed unmatched. The length of the CDR3 is 18 residues. The CDR3 sequence is CASSLRTSGGGSTDTQYF. The CDR3 DNA is TGTGCCAGCAGCCTGCGGACTAGCGGGGGGGGTAGCACAGATACGCAGTATTTT.

This clone was observed a single time. The chain links TRBV4-3 to TRBJ2-3, with 8 bases aligning to TRBD2. V dropped 4 bases and J dropped 3; count of bases not matched to a gene: 6. Germline CDR1 is LGHNA and CDR2 is YSLEER. The CDR3 loop spans 15 amino acids. In DNA, the CDR3 is TGCGCCAGCAGCCGAGCGGGGGAATCAACAGATACGCAGTATTTT. Its translation is CASSRAGESTDTQYF.

Only one count was recorded for this clone. V gene TRBV20-1 combines with J gene TRBJ2-3, with a possible D match to TRBD2 (5 bases). The V and J ends lost 6 bases and 6 bases respectively, with 10 bases between them. Germline CDR1 is DFQATT and CDR2 is SNEGSKA (reference sequence). CDR3 length equals 11 residues. The CDR3 protein is CSANRGDTQYF. CDR3 nucleotide sequence: TGCAGTGCCAACAGAGGGGATACGCAGTATTTT.

The V and J genes are TRBV7-6 and TRBJ1-4; tentative D call: TRBD1 (5 bases). The CDR3 sequence is 15 residues long. The V gene lost 0 bases and the J gene lost 7 bases, with 12 bases spanning the gap. Germline loops: CDR1 SGHVS, CDR2 FNYEAQ. The DNA for the CDR3 is TGTGCCAGCAGCTTAGCGGGGACCCCAACTGAAAAACTGTTTTTT. Its protein is CASSLAGTPTEKLFF.

V usage is TRBV4-3 and J usage is TRBJ1-2; 11 nucleotides align to TRBD1. The CDR3 loop spans 15 amino acids. V lost 4 bases to trimming and J lost 2 bases; unmatched junction nucleotides: 3. Germline CDR1 LGHNA, CDR2 YSLEER. The CDR3 DNA reads as TGCGCCAGCAGCCGGGGACAGGGGGAGAACTATGGCTACACCTTC. Translation: CASSRGQGENYGYTF.

The chain links TRBV4-1 to TRBJ1-1; TRBD1 is a possible D gene (5 bases). CDR3 length: 15 residues. Germline V gives CDR1 MGHRA, CDR2 YSYEKL. Trimming took off 0 bases at V and 4 bases at J, with 12 bases between the two ends. The CDR3 here is CASSQEAGRGTEAFF. The DNA of the CDR3 is TGCGCCAGCAGCCAAGAGGCAGGGCGTGGCACTGAAGCTTTCTTT.

This chain joins TRBV9 and TRBJ2-5; 7 bases align to TRBD1. The ends lost 0 bases at V and 4 bases at J; junction bases unmatched: 6. The CDR3 is made up of 15 amino acids. Germline assignment: CDR1 SGDLS and CDR2 YYNGEE. This chain's CDR3 is CASSVGITGVETQYF. CDR3 DNA: TGTGCCAGCAGCGTAGGGATTACAGGGGTAGAGACCCAGTACTTC. Together with reference TRBV9 and TRBJ2-5, the CDR3 gives the full variable domain: DSGVTQTPKHLITATGQRVTLRCSPRSGDLSVYWYQQSLDQGLQFLIQYYNGEERAKGNILERFSAQQFPDLHSELNLSSLELGDSALYFCASSVGITGVETQYFGPGTRLLVL.

The chain employs TRBV29-1 and TRBJ2-3; 7 bases line up with TRBD2. Trimming took 8 bases from V and 5 from J; bases not matched to a gene: 13. The CDR3 contains 14 residues. CDR1 and CDR2 (germline): SQVTM, ANQGSEA. As DNA, the CDR3 is TGCAGCCCCGGGCGCTGGAGGGAGGGAGATACGCAGTATTTT. It specifies CSPGRWREGDTQYF.

The rearrangement uses TRBV9 and TRBJ2-3; D ambiguous. V was clipped by 2 bases and J by 0 bases, with 7 bases between them. CDR1 is SGDLS, CDR2 YYNGEE, per germline. CDR3 length: 14 residues. The CDR3 reads CASSVQSSTDTQYF. Here the CDR3 DNA reads TGTGCCAGCAGCGTCCAGTCTAGCACAGATACGCAGTATTTT.

This clone turned up a few times. This chain links TRBV25-1 with TRBJ2-1, with TRBD1 as a possible D gene (6 bases). The V end lost 8 bases, the J end lost 0 bases, and 11 bases lay between the germline ends. The CDR3 loop spans 14 amino acids. Germline V gives CDR1 MGHDK, CDR2 SYGVNS. The CDR3 DNA sequence: TGTGCCAGCGCTGCAGGGGCCTCCTACAATGAGCAGTTCTTC. As protein: CASAAGASYNEQFF.

This chain links TRBV5-1 with TRBJ2-3, with D uncertain. Trimming removed 4 bases from V and 7 bases from J, with 16 bases in between. The germline CDR1 and CDR2 sequences are SGHRS and YFSETQ. This CDR3 region has 14 residues. The CDR3 protein is CASSASTPGYTQYF. The CDR3 coding sequence is TGCGCCAGCAGCGCTTCAACCCCAGGATATACGCAGTATTTT.